This is a list of T cell receptor beta chains from one sample in a study of blood T cell repertoires in COVID-19. TCRdb's table, derived via immunoSEQ multiplex PCR, lists solely in-frame clones and lacks some. The sample has just under 80,000 clones, less than 85% seen once; the top ten hold around 4.7%. Sequencing was performed on peripheral blood. The receptor source for this set is a woman in her 70s with acute or convalescent COVID-19. CDR3s include the opening cysteine and the closing phenylalanine or tryptophan. The D gene is left open where the match is weak. The size of a clone is reported for some rows only, either as once, few or many, or as a class for expanded clones.

TRBJ1-1 | NA | TRBV27 | NA | CASSFRRATEAFF | TGTGCCAGCAGTTTTAGGAGGGCCACTGAAGCTTTCTTT
TRBJ2-5 | NA | TRBV11-2 | NA | CASSLGMTQETQYF | TGTGCCAGCAGCTTAGGCATGACTCAAGAGACCCAGTACTTC
TRBJ1-1 | TRBD1 | TRBV6-4 | NA | CATWRLGQSNTEAFF | TGTGCCACCTGGCGCCTGGGACAGTCGAACACTGAAGCTTTCTTT
TRBJ1-5 | NA | TRBV4-1 | NA | CASSQDTGRNQPQHF | TGCGCCAGCAGCCAAGACACAGGTAGGAATCAGCCCCAGCATTTT
TRBJ1-1 | TRBD1 | TRBV15 | NA | CATSRRQGLDTEAFF | TGTGCCACCAGCAGGAGACAGGGATTAGACACTGAAGCTTTCTTT
TRBJ1-4 | TRBD1 | TRBV4-1 | once | CASSQTAARTGRNEKLFF | TGCGCCAGCAGCCAGACCGCGGCGAGGACAGGCCGTAATGAAAAACTGTTTTTT
TRBJ1-2 | TRBD1 | TRBV5-6 | NA | CASSPGQGTSNYGYTF | TGTGCCAGCAGCCCGGGACAGGGGACTTCTAACTATGGCTACACCTTC
TRBJ2-2 | TRBD1 | TRBV5-1 | NA | CASIGTAANTGELFF | TGCGCCAGCATAGGGACAGCCGCGAACACCGGGGAGCTGTTTTTT
TRBJ1-1 | TRBD1 | TRBV3-1/TRBV3-2 | NA | CASSWGQANTEAFF | TGTGCCAGCAGCTGGGGACAGGCCAACACTGAAGCTTTCTTT
TRBJ1-1 | TRBD1 | TRBV15 | NA | CATSLTGTGNTEAFF | TGTGCCACCAGCCTTACTGGGACAGGGAATACTGAAGCTTTCTTT
TRBJ2-3 | NA | TRBV4-2 | NA | CASSQESPRTDTQYF | TGTGCCAGCAGCCAAGAGTCCCCTCGCACAGATACGCAGTATTTT